The T cell receptor (beta chain) under discussion was sequenced for a study of blood T cells in healthy people across ages. CDR3 size: 16 residues. Germline-derived CDR1 and CDR2 are LGHNA and YSLEER. Trimming shortened V by 0 bases and J by 2 bases, and 11 bases separated the two germline ends. A second PCR of about 6 to 11 cycles used a sample-barcoded 5' primer and a J-beta primer mix. TCRdb redid the calling of the 5' RACE reads with MiXCR, one entry per CDR3 protein. The sample holds over 1.5 million distinct CDR3 sequences, 49% seen once. Sequenced sample: blood. The TCR was taken from a woman aged 35 to 49 in good health. The V gene is TRBV4-3, the J gene TRBJ2-1; D remains unclear. The CDR3 protein is CASSQEAQYTYNEQFF. DNA for the CDR3: TGCGCCAGCAGCCAAGAGGCGCAGTACACCTACAATGAGCAGTTCTTC.